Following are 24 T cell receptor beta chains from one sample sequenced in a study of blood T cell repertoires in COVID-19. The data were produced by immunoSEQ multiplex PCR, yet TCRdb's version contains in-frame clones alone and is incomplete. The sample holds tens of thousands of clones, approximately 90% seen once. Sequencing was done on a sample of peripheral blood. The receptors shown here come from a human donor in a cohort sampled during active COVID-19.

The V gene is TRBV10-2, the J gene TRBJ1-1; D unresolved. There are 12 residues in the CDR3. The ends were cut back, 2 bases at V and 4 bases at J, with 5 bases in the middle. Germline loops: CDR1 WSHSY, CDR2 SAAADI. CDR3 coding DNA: TGCGCCAGCAGTGAGCAATTCACTGAAGCTTTCTTT. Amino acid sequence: CASSEQFTEAFF.

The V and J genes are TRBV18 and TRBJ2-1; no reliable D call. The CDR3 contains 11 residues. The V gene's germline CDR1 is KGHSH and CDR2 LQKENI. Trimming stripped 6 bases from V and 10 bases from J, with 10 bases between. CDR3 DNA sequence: TGTGCCAGCTCGTCGAGTAACGAGCAGTTCTTC. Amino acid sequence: CASSSSNEQFF.

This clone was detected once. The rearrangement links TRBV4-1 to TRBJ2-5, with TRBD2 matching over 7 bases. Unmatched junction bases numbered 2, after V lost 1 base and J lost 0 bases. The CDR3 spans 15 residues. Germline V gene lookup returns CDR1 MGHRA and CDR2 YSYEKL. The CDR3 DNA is TGCGCCAGCAGCCAAGTTCTAGCGGACCAAGAGACCCAGTACTTC. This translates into CASSQVLADQETQYF.

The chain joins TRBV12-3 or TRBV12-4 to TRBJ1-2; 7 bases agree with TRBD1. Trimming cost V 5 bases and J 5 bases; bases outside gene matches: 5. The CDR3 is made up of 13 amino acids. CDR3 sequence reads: CASSPQGGYGYTF. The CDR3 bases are TGTGCCAGCAGTCCGCAGGGGGGATATGGCTACACCTTC.

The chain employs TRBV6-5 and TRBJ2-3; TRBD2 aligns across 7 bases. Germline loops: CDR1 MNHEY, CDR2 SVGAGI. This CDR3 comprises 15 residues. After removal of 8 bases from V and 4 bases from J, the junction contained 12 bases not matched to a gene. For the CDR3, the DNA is TGTGCCAGCGCCGGTGGGACTACCTCCGCAGATACGCAGTATTTT. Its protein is CASAGGTTSADTQYF.

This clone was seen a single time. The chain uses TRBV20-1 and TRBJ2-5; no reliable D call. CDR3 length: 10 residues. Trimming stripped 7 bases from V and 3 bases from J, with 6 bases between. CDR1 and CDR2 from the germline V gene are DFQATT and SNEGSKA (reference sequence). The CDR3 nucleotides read TGCAGTGGGTACAAAGAGACCCAGTACTTC. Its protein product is CSGYKETQYF.

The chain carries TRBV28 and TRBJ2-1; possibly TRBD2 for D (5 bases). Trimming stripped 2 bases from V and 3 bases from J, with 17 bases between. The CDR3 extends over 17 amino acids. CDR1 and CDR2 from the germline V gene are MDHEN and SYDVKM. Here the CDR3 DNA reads TGTGCCAGCAGTTTACCCCTCTACCGAGGACTCTACAATGAGCAGTTCTTC. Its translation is CASSLPLYRGLYNEQFF.

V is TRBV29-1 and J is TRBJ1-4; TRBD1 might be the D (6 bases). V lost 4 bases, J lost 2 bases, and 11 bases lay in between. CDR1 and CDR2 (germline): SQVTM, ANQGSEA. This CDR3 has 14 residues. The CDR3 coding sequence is TGCAGCGTTGCCCAGGGGTTCACTAATGAAAAACTGTTTTTT. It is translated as CSVAQGFTNEKLFF.

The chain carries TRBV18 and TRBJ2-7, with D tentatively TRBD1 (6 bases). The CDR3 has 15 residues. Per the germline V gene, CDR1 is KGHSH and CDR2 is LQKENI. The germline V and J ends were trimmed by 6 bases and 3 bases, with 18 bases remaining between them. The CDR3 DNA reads TGTGCCAGCTCGAGCCAGTCAGGGGCGGGCTACGAGCAGTACTTC. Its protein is CASSSQSGAGYEQYF.

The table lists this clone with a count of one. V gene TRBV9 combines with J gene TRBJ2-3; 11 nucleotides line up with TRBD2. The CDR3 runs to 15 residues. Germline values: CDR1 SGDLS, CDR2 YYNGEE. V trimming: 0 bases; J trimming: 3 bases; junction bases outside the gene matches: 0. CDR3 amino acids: CASSVGTSGTDTQYF. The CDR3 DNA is TGTGCCAGCAGCGTAGGGACTAGCGGGACAGATACGCAGTATTTT.

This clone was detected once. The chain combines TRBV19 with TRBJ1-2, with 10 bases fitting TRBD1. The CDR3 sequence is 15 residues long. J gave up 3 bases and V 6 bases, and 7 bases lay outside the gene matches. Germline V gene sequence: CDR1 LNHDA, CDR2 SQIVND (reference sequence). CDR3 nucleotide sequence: TGTGCCAGTAGCGTTTCCGGACAGGGGGACTATGGCTACACCTTC. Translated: CASSVSGQGDYGYTF.

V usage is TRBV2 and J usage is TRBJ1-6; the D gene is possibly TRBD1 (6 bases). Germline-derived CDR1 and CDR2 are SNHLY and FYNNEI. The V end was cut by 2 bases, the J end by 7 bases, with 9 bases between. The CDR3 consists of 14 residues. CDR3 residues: CASSEWTANSPLHF. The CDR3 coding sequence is TGTGCCAGCAGTGAATGGACAGCAAATTCACCCCTCCACTTT.

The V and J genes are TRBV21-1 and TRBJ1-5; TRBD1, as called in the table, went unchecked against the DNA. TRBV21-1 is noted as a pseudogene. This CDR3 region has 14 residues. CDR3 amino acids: CASKTGGDNQPQHF. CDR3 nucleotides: TGTGCCAGCAAGACAGGGGGCGACAATCAGCCCCAGCATTTT.

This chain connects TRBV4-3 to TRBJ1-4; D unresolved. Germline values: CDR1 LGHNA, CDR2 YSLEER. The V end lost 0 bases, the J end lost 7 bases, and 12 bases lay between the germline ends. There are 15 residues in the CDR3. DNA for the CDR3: TGCGCCAGCAGCCAAGAACGGAAGGGAGGTGAAAAACTGTTTTTT. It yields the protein CASSQERKGGEKLFF.

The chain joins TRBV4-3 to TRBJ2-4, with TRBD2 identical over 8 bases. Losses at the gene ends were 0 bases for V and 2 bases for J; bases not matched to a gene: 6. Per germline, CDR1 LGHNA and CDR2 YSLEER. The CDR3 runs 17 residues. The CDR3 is CASSQEPAGVTKNIQYF. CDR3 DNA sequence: TGCGCCAGCAGCCAAGAGCCAGCGGGGGTGACCAAAAACATTCAGTACTTC.

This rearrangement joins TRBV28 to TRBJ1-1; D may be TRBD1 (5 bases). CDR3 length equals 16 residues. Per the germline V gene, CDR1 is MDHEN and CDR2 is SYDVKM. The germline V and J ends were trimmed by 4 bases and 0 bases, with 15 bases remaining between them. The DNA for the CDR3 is TGTGCCAGCAGTTCGCCCCGGGGACTTATGAACACTGAAGCTTTCTTT. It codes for CASSSPRGLMNTEAFF.

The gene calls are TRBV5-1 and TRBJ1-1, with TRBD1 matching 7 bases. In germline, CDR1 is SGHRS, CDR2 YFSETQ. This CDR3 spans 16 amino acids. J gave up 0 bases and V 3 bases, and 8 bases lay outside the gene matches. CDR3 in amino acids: CASSWSTGAMNTEAFF. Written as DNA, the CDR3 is TGCGCCAGCAGCTGGAGCACAGGGGCAATGAACACTGAAGCTTTCTTT.

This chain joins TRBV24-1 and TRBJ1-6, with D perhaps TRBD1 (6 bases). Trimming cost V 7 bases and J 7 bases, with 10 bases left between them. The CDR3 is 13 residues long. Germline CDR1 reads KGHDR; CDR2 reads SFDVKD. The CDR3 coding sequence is TGTGCCACCAGACAGGGTGTGAATTCACCCCTCCACTTT. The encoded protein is CATRQGVNSPLHF.

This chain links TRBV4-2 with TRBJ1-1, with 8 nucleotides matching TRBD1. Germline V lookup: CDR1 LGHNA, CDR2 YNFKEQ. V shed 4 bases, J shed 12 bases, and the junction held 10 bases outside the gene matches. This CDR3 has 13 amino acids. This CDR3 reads CASSLQPDRETFF. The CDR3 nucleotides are TGTGCCAGCAGCCTTCAGCCGGACAGGGAAACTTTCTTT.

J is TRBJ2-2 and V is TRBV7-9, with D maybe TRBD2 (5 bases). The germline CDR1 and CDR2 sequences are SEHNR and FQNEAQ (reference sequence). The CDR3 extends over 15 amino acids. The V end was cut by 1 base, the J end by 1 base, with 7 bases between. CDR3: CASSLEGLNTGELFF. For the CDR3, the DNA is TGTGCCAGCAGCTTAGAAGGACTGAACACCGGGGAGCTGTTTTTT.

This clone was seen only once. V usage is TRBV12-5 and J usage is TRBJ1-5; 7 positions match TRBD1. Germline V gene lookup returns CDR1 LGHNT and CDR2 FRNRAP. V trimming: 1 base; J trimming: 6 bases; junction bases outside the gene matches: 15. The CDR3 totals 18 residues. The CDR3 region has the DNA TGTGCTAGTGGTTTGGGGCCGAAAGGGGGCGCGGTCTTTCAGCCCCAGCATTTT. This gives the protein CASGLGPKGGAVFQPQHF.

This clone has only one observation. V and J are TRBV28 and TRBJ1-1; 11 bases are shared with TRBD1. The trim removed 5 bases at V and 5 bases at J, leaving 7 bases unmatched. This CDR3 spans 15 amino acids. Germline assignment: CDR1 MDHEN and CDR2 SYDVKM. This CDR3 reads CASSPRTGGYTEAFF. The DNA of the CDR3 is TGTGCCAGCAGTCCCCGGACAGGGGGCTATACTGAAGCTTTCTTT.

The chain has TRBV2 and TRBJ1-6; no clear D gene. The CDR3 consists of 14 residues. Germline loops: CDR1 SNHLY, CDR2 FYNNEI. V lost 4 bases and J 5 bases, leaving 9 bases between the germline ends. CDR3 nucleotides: TGTGCCAGCAGTGCGACATCAGATAATTCACCCCTCCACTTT. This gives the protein CASSATSDNSPLHF.

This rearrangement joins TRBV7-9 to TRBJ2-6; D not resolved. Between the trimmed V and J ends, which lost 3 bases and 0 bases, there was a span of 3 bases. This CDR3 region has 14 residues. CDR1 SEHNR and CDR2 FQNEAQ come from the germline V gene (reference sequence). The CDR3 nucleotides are TGTGCCAGCAGCTTGCGCTCTGGGGCCAACGTCCTGACTTTC. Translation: CASSLRSGANVLTF.